These T cell receptor beta chains were read from a single sample in a study of T cell responses to AZD1222 COVID-19 vaccine. The protocol was immunoSEQ multiplex PCR, while the TCRdb copy is restricted to in-frame clones and leaves out a portion. The table includes roughly 100,000 clones, roughly nine tenths detected once. Here the sequenced sample was peripheral blood, taken 28 days after the second AZD1222 dose. Every receptor here comes from an adult who received the AZD1222 COVID-19 vaccine. Both conserved end residues are part of each CDR3. Each record gives: D gene, V gene, clone size, J gene, CDR3 protein, CDR3 DNA. D genes are given only for firm matches. Part of the rows lack a size; the others show once, few, many or a class for expanded clones.

.	TRBV15	.	TRBJ2-6	CATSRGGRGANVLTF	TGTGCCACCAGCAGAGGAGGGCGGGGGGCCAACGTCCTGACTTTC
.	TRBV25-1	.	TRBJ2-1	CASNRDNNNEQFF	TGTGCCAGCAATAGGGACAACAACAATGAGCAGTTCTTC
.	TRBV18	.	TRBJ1-1	CASSLSEDTEAFF	TGTGCCAGCTCACTTTCAGAAGACACTGAAGCTTTCTTT
.	TRBV3-1/TRBV3-2	.	TRBJ2-1	CASSQQLGNEQFF	TGTGCCAGCAGCCAACAGCTGGGCAATGAGCAGTTCTTC
TRBD2	TRBV30	.	TRBJ2-3	CAWSVLSRLALSTDTQYF	TGTGCCTGGAGTGTGTTAAGCCGACTAGCGCTAAGCACAGATACGCAGTATTTT
.	TRBV12-3/TRBV12-4	once	TRBJ2-1	CASTNSNEQFF	TGTGCCAGCACCAACAGCAATGAGCAGTTCTTC
TRBD1	TRBV5-5	.	TRBJ1-2	CASSLVQGGHYGYTF	TGTGCCAGCAGCTTGGTCCAGGGGGGCCACTATGGCTACACCTTC
.	TRBV7-3	.	TRBJ1-1	CASSVGLPSAAFF	TGTGCCAGCAGCGTGGGACTCCCTTCGGCAGCTTTCTTT
.	TRBV10-1	.	TRBJ1-1	CASSRGMNTEAFF	TGCGCCAGCAGTAGGGGGATGAACACTGAAGCTTTCTTT
.	TRBV28	.	TRBJ1-2	CASSSPEPLVGYTF	TGTGCCAGCAGTTCACCCGAACCCCTGGTTGGCTACACCTTC
.	TRBV11-2	.	TRBJ1-5	CASSPLPISQHF	TGTGCCAGCAGCCCACTACCTATCTCCCAGCATTTT
.	TRBV5-1	.	TRBJ1-3	CASSSGGTQGGNTIYF	TGCGCCAGCAGCTCGGGGGGTACGCAGGGTGGAAACACCATATATTTT
TRBD1	TRBV28	few	TRBJ1-1	CASSFPRGQGPPFF	TGTGCCAGCAGTTTTCCTAGGGGACAGGGTCCCCCTTTCTTT
TRBD2	TRBV4-3	.	TRBJ2-2	CASSQDGLAGWATGELFF	TGCGCCAGCAGCCAGGATGGACTAGCGGGATGGGCGACCGGGGAGCTGTTTTTT
.	TRBV5-4	.	TRBJ2-2	CATPRGTSNTGELFF	TGTGCCACTCCGCGCGGGACTTCGAACACCGGGGAGCTGTTTTTT
TRBD1	TRBV6-5	.	TRBJ2-7	CASIPRTGIYEQYF	TGTGCCAGCATCCCCCGGACAGGGATCTACGAGCAGTACTTC
.	TRBV24-1	.	TRBJ1-3	CATSDSGPHTSGNTIYF	TGTGCCACCAGTGATTCAGGGCCACACACCTCTGGAAACACCATATATTTT
TRBD2	TRBV14	.	TRBJ2-3	CASSRLAADTQYF	TGTGCCAGCAGCCGACTAGCTGCAGATACGCAGTATTTT
.	TRBV19	.	TRBJ1-5	CASNLAGYQPQHF	TGTGCCAGTAATTTGGCAGGGTATCAGCCCCAGCATTTT
TRBD2	TRBV6-5	.	TRBJ2-5	CASRSGSLPGETQYF	TGTGCCAGCAGGAGCGGGAGCCTCCCTGGAGAGACCCAGTACTTC
.	TRBV6-6	.	TRBJ2-7	CASSQEEAPYEQYF	TGTGCCAGCAGCCAAGAGGAGGCCCCCTACGAGCAGTACTTC
.	TRBV11-2	.	TRBJ2-7	CASSWYPGLPYEQYF	TGTGCCAGCAGCTGGTACCCGGGACTCCCCTACGAGCAGTACTTC
.	TRBV4-2	few	TRBJ1-5	CASSQDVAGGTNQPQHF	TGTGCCAGCAGCCAAGATGTGGCAGGTGGGACCAATCAGCCCCAGCATTTT
.	TRBV7-9	.	TRBJ1-3	CASSLTVGNTIYF	TGTGCCAGCAGCTTGACAGTTGGAAACACCATATATTTT
.	TRBV5-4	.	TRBJ1-1	CASFGGAGLNTEAFF	TGTGCCTCTTTCGGGGGGGCAGGTCTGAACACTGAAGCTTTCTTT
.	TRBV28	.	TRBJ1-5	CASKSAGGVHQPQHF	TGTGCCAGCAAATCGGCAGGAGGGGTTCATCAGCCCCAGCATTTT
.	TRBV2	.	TRBJ1-2	CASSDSGLFEANYGYTF	TGTGCCAGCAGTGATAGTGGGCTCTTTGAGGCTAACTATGGCTACACCTTC
.	TRBV11-2	.	TRBJ2-7	CASSLIHEQYF	TGTGCCAGCAGCTTAATCCACGAGCAGTACTTC
.	TRBV27	.	TRBJ1-1	CASRTYEAGTEAFF	TGTGCCAGCAGAACATACGAGGCCGGCACTGAAGCTTTCTTT
.	TRBV4-3	.	TRBJ2-7	CASSLQGGYEQYF	TGCGCCAGCAGCCTCCAAGGGGGCTACGAGCAGTACTTC
.	TRBV12-3/TRBV12-4	.	TRBJ1-1	CASSLAYTEAFF	TGTGCCAGCAGTTTAGCCTACACTGAAGCTTTCTTT
TRBD1	TRBV5-1	.	TRBJ2-7	CASSLGGTGGYEQYF	TGCGCCAGCAGCTTGGGCGGGACAGGGGGCTACGAGCAGTACTTC
.	TRBV9	.	TRBJ2-7	CASTRTSSSYEQYF	TGTGCCAGCACCCGGACGTCGAGCTCCTACGAGCAGTACTTC
.	TRBV5-1	.	TRBJ2-5	CASSLDRGRETQYF	TGCGCCAGCAGCTTGGATCGGGGCCGAGAGACCCAGTACTTC
.	TRBV7-9	.	TRBJ2-7	CASSLDGPAYEQYF	TGTGCCAGCAGCTTAGACGGGCCAGCCTACGAGCAGTACTTC
TRBD1	TRBV19	.	TRBJ1-6	CASTTARDRDSPLHF	TGTGCCAGTACCACAGCTCGAGACAGGGACTCACCCCTCCACTTT
.	TRBV11-2	.	TRBJ2-7	CASSNSLEQYF	TGTGCCAGCAGCAACAGTTTGGAGCAGTACTTC
.	TRBV27	.	TRBJ1-5	CASSQVFSNQPQHF	TGTGCCAGCAGTCAGGTTTTTAGCAATCAGCCCCAGCATTTT
.	TRBV19	few	TRBJ1-2	CASSILGSGANYGYTF	TGTGCCAGTAGTATACTAGGGTCAGGAGCTAACTATGGCTACACCTTC
TRBD1	TRBV7-8	.	TRBJ2-2	CASSPRPGGYTGELFF	TGTGCCAGCAGCCCCCGGCCAGGGGGCTACACCGGGGAGCTGTTTTTT
TRBD1	TRBV9	.	TRBJ2-2	CASSVPVRDRENTGELFF	TGTGCCAGCAGCGTTCCAGTTCGGGACAGGGAGAACACCGGGGAGCTGTTTTTT
.	TRBV11-3	.	TRBJ1-1	CASSLRGANTEAFF	TGTGCCAGCAGCTTACGAGGGGCGAACACTGAAGCTTTCTTT
.	TRBV6-5	.	TRBJ2-7	CASKKTRDGVYEQYF	TGTGCCAGCAAAAAAACTCGGGACGGAGTCTACGAGCAGTACTTC
.	TRBV27	.	TRBJ1-4	CASSLDRFEKLFF	TGTGCCAGCAGCCTGGACAGATTTGAAAAACTGTTTTTT
.	TRBV30	.	TRBJ2-7	CAWSRGLAATYEQYF	TGTGCCTGGTCCCGGGGGCTAGCGGCCACCTACGAGCAGTACTTC
TRBD1	TRBV7-2	.	TRBJ1-1	CASRTGLNTEAFF	TGTGCCAGCAGGACAGGGCTCAACACTGAAGCTTTCTTT
TRBD1	TRBV5-1	.	TRBJ1-3	CASSPGTAGNTIYF	TGCGCCAGCAGCCCAGGGACAGCTGGAAACACCATATATTTT
TRBD2	TRBV5-1	once	TRBJ2-3	CASSQTLAGDGTDTQYF	TGCGCCAGCAGCCAGACTTTAGCGGGAGATGGAACAGATACGCAGTATTTT
.	TRBV7-6	.	TRBJ1-1	CASSLSEGRTEAFF	TGTGCCAGCAGCTTATCAGAGGGGAGAACTGAAGCTTTCTTT
.	TRBV27	.	TRBJ1-6	CASSPGFIKSPLHF	TGTGCCAGCAGTCCCGGATTCATCAAGTCACCCCTCCACTTT
TRBD2	TRBV19	.	TRBJ2-3	CASSIEAGGQGDTQYF	TGTGCCAGTAGTATAGAAGCGGGAGGGCAGGGAGATACGCAGTATTTT
TRBD2	TRBV19	.	TRBJ2-7	CASSVAGGPSYEQYF	TGTGCCAGTAGCGTAGCGGGAGGGCCGTCCTACGAGCAGTACTTC
.	TRBV14	.	TRBJ2-7	CASSQSGVEQYF	TGTGCCAGCAGCCAATCAGGGGTTGAGCAGTACTTC
.	TRBV27	.	TRBJ1-2	CASSLGAGASGGYTF	TGTGCCAGCAGTTTAGGGGCAGGGGCCTCAGGAGGCTACACCTTC
.	TRBV10-3	.	TRBJ1-1	CAISVGRETEAFF	TGTGCCATCAGTGTGGGCAGGGAGACTGAAGCTTTCTTT
.	TRBV6-5	.	TRBJ1-2	CASSYYRTYGYTF	TGTGCCAGCAGTTACTACCGGACCTATGGCTACACCTTC
TRBD1	TRBV18	.	TRBJ1-1	CASSGHQGANTEAFF	TGTGCCAGCTCAGGGCACCAGGGGGCGAACACTGAAGCTTTCTTT
.	TRBV19	.	TRBJ1-6	CASSADRSNNSPLHF	TGTGCCAGTAGTGCAGACAGAAGCAATAATTCACCCCTCCACTTT
TRBD2	TRBV27	.	TRBJ2-6	CASSLLDQSGRFFSGANVLTF	TGTGCCAGCAGTTTACTGGACCAAAGCGGGAGGTTTTTTTCTGGGGCCAACGTCCTGACTTTC
TRBD1	TRBV29-1	.	TRBJ2-1	CSVAYRGQFYNEQFF	TGCAGCGTGGCCTACAGGGGTCAATTCTACAATGAGCAGTTCTTC